The rows below give T cell receptor beta chains drawn from one sample of a study of blood T cell repertoires in COVID-19. Here immunoSEQ multiplex PCR was the method, and the copy in TCRdb shows in-frame clones only, minus some. The sample consists of more than 100,000 clones, nearly 90% of them appearing once. Specimen: peripheral blood. The receptors here all came from a man aged 45-60 years in a cohort sampled during active COVID-19. CDR3s include the opening cysteine and the closing phenylalanine or tryptophan. The D gene is left open where the match is weak. A clone size is listed for some rows: how often the clone was seen (once, few, many), or a class if it is expanded.

abundance: few; d_gene: TRBD1; j_gene: TRBJ1-2; v_gene: TRBV7-3; CDR3aa: CASSDPGGYGYTF; CDR3nt: TGTGCCAGCAGCGACCCAGGGGGCTATGGCTACACCTTC
abundance: once; d_gene: TRBD2; j_gene: TRBJ2-4; v_gene: TRBV19; CDR3aa: CASKGLAGEIAKNIQYF; CDR3nt: TGTGCCAGTAAGGGACTAGCGGGGGAGATAGCCAAAAACATTCAGTACTTC
abundance: .; d_gene: TRBD2; j_gene: TRBJ2-5; v_gene: TRBV19; CDR3aa: CASSIPRTSGEETQYF; CDR3nt: TGTGCCAGTAGTATCCCCCGGACTAGCGGGGAAGAGACCCAGTACTTC
abundance: .; d_gene: .; j_gene: TRBJ1-5; v_gene: TRBV6-5; CDR3aa: CASNQRGQPQHF; CDR3nt: TGTGCCAGCAATCAGCGGGGTCAGCCCCAGCATTTT
abundance: .; d_gene: .; j_gene: TRBJ1-5; v_gene: TRBV10-3; CDR3aa: CAISEGAFSQPQHF; CDR3nt: TGTGCCATCAGTGAGGGGGCATTTAGCCAGCCCCAGCATTTT
abundance: .; d_gene: TRBD2; j_gene: TRBJ2-5; v_gene: TRBV19; CDR3aa: CASTRSSGAGTQYF; CDR3nt: TGTGCCAGTACCCGATCGAGCGGGGCGGGGACCCAGTACTTC
abundance: .; d_gene: TRBD1; j_gene: TRBJ2-1; v_gene: TRBV10-1; CDR3aa: CASGQGNEQFF; CDR3nt: TGCGCCAGCGGACAGGGAAATGAGCAGTTCTTC
abundance: .; d_gene: .; j_gene: TRBJ1-6; v_gene: TRBV5-6; CDR3aa: CASSWGGGPGHSPLHF; CDR3nt: TGTGCCAGCAGCTGGGGGGGCGGGCCCGGACATTCACCCCTCCACTTT
abundance: .; d_gene: .; j_gene: TRBJ2-1; v_gene: TRBV4-3; CDR3aa: CASSQVSGTAGEQFF; CDR3nt: TGCGCCAGCAGCCAAGTCTCCGGGACAGCGGGTGAGCAGTTCTTC
abundance: .; d_gene: .; j_gene: TRBJ1-5; v_gene: TRBV4-1; CDR3aa: CASSQDPGQPQHF; CDR3nt: TGCGCCAGCAGCCAAGATCCGGGGCAGCCCCAGCATTTT
abundance: .; d_gene: .; j_gene: TRBJ1-3; v_gene: TRBV7-9; CDR3aa: CASSLGFGPGTTGNTIYF; CDR3nt: TGTGCCAGCAGCTTAGGCTTTGGTCCTGGGACTACGGGAAACACCATATATTTT
abundance: .; d_gene: TRBD2; j_gene: TRBJ2-3; v_gene: TRBV3-1/TRBV3-2; CDR3aa: CASSHGGGDVTQYF; CDR3nt: TGTGCCAGCAGCCACGGCGGGGGGGATGTTACGCAGTATTTT
abundance: .; d_gene: .; j_gene: TRBJ2-7; v_gene: TRBV29-1; CDR3aa: CSVALPSEQYF; CDR3nt: TGCAGCGTAGCGCTCCCCTCGGAGCAGTACTTC
abundance: .; d_gene: TRBD1; j_gene: TRBJ2-1; v_gene: TRBV5-1; CDR3aa: CASSWSGQGTNEQFF; CDR3nt: TGCGCCAGCAGCTGGTCGGGACAGGGAACCAATGAGCAGTTCTTC
abundance: .; d_gene: TRBD1; j_gene: TRBJ2-6; v_gene: TRBV6-5; CDR3aa: CASRDRGKWANVLTF; CDR3nt: TGTGCCAGCAGGGACAGGGGAAAGTGGGCCAACGTCCTGACTTTC
abundance: .; d_gene: .; j_gene: TRBJ1-1; v_gene: TRBV7-9; CDR3aa: CASSLGGIVSSEAFF; CDR3nt: TGTGCCAGCAGCTTAGGAGGGATAGTATCTTCTGAAGCTTTCTTT
abundance: .; d_gene: .; j_gene: TRBJ2-5; v_gene: TRBV27; CDR3aa: CASSEEEETQYF; CDR3nt: TGTGCCAGCAGTGAGGAGGAAGAGACCCAGTACTTC
abundance: .; d_gene: .; j_gene: TRBJ1-5; v_gene: TRBV6-5; CDR3aa: CASSRAGQPQHF; CDR3nt: TGTGCCAGCAGCAGGGCGGGGCAGCCCCAGCATTTT
abundance: .; d_gene: TRBD1; j_gene: TRBJ2-3; v_gene: TRBV6-5; CDR3aa: CASNRQGVTDTQYF; CDR3nt: TGTGCCAGCAATCGCCAGGGGGTCACAGATACGCAGTATTTT
abundance: .; d_gene: .; j_gene: TRBJ1-5; v_gene: TRBV6-2/TRBV6-3; CDR3aa: CASSWLTNQPQHF; CDR3nt: TGTGCCAGCAGTTGGCTCACAAATCAGCCCCAGCATTTT
abundance: .; d_gene: .; j_gene: TRBJ1-5; v_gene: TRBV28; CDR3aa: CASRPAGGTNQPQHF; CDR3nt: TGTGCCAGCAGGCCTGCGGGGGGCACCAATCAGCCCCAGCATTTT
abundance: .; d_gene: .; j_gene: TRBJ2-1; v_gene: TRBV6-1; CDR3aa: CASSEGSVPRLYNEQFF; CDR3nt: TGTGCCAGCAGTGAAGGTTCGGTGCCGCGACTTTACAATGAGCAGTTCTTC
abundance: .; d_gene: TRBD2; j_gene: TRBJ2-7; v_gene: TRBV24-1; CDR3aa: CATSGSAGKSYEQYF; CDR3nt: TGTGCCACCAGTGGTTCAGCGGGGAAATCCTACGAGCAGTACTTC
abundance: .; d_gene: TRBD1; j_gene: TRBJ1-2; v_gene: TRBV19; CDR3aa: CASRIGQVPDGYTF; CDR3nt: TGTGCCAGTAGGATAGGACAGGTCCCTGATGGCTACACCTTC
abundance: once; d_gene: .; j_gene: TRBJ1-2; v_gene: TRBV28; CDR3aa: CASSPMGGLYGYTF; CDR3nt: TGTGCCAGCAGTCCCATGGGGGGACTCTATGGCTACACCTTC
abundance: .; d_gene: TRBD1; j_gene: TRBJ2-1; v_gene: TRBV19; CDR3aa: CASSPDQGVINEQFF; CDR3nt: TGTGCCAGTAGCCCGGATCAGGGGGTTATCAATGAGCAGTTCTTC
abundance: .; d_gene: .; j_gene: TRBJ1-4; v_gene: TRBV9; CDR3aa: CASSVELEAREKLFF; CDR3nt: TGTGCCAGCAGCGTAGAGTTAGAAGCGCGTGAAAAACTGTTTTTT
abundance: once; d_gene: .; j_gene: TRBJ2-3; v_gene: TRBV5-6; CDR3aa: CASSFGVGSTDTQYF; CDR3nt: TGTGCCAGCAGCTTCGGGGTCGGCTCCACAGATACGCAGTATTTT
abundance: .; d_gene: TRBD1; j_gene: TRBJ1-6; v_gene: TRBV19; CDR3aa: CASRPMTGRNSPLHF; CDR3nt: TGTGCCAGTAGACCAATGACAGGGAGGAATTCACCCCTCCACTTT
abundance: .; d_gene: .; j_gene: TRBJ1-3; v_gene: TRBV4-3; CDR3aa: CASSQDTVGNTIYF; CDR3nt: TGCGCCAGCAGCCAAGATACTGTGGGAAACACCATATATTTT
abundance: .; d_gene: .; j_gene: TRBJ2-5; v_gene: TRBV7-7; CDR3aa: CASSFTGKETQYF; CDR3nt: TGTGCTAGCAGCTTTACAGGGAAGGAGACCCAGTACTTC
abundance: .; d_gene: TRBD2; j_gene: TRBJ2-2; v_gene: TRBV5-4; CDR3aa: CASSFGLAGGSGELFF; CDR3nt: TGTGCCAGCAGCTTCGGACTAGCGGGGGGATCTGGGGAGCTGTTTTTT
abundance: .; d_gene: TRBD1; j_gene: TRBJ2-5; v_gene: TRBV19; CDR3aa: CASSPGQGARETQYF; CDR3nt: TGTGCCAGTAGTCCCGGACAGGGGGCCCGAGAGACCCAGTACTTC
abundance: once; d_gene: .; j_gene: TRBJ1-1; v_gene: TRBV2; CDR3aa: CASSVVNEAFF; CDR3nt: TGTGCCAGCAGCGTAGTAAATGAAGCTTTCTTT
abundance: .; d_gene: .; j_gene: TRBJ2-2; v_gene: TRBV27; CDR3aa: CASSLSWRGTGELFF; CDR3nt: TGTGCCAGCAGTTTATCGTGGAGGGGTACCGGGGAGCTGTTTTTT
abundance: .; d_gene: TRBD2; j_gene: TRBJ2-3; v_gene: TRBV24-1; CDR3aa: CATSDPRPTSGYTDTQYF; CDR3nt: TGTGCCACCAGTGACCCCAGACCGACTAGCGGTTACACAGATACGCAGTATTTT
abundance: few; d_gene: .; j_gene: TRBJ1-1; v_gene: TRBV6-4; CDR3aa: CASSDSPGGVRTEAFF; CDR3nt: TGTGCCAGCAGTGACTCGCCCGGGGGAGTACGGACTGAAGCTTTCTTT
abundance: .; d_gene: .; j_gene: TRBJ1-2; v_gene: TRBV6-5; CDR3aa: CASSYGARSDGYTF; CDR3nt: TGTGCCAGCAGTTACGGGGCCAGGTCGGATGGCTACACCTTC
abundance: once; d_gene: .; j_gene: TRBJ1-2; v_gene: TRBV18; CDR3aa: CASSPSLDYGYTF; CDR3nt: TGTGCCAGCTCACCATCTCTCGACTATGGCTACACCTTC
abundance: .; d_gene: TRBD1; j_gene: TRBJ1-1; v_gene: TRBV28; CDR3aa: CASSSGDRKETEAFF; CDR3nt: TGTGCCAGCAGTTCGGGGGACAGGAAGGAGACTGAAGCTTTCTTT
abundance: .; d_gene: TRBD2; j_gene: TRBJ2-5; v_gene: TRBV29-1; CDR3aa: CSVGGFASGQETQYF; CDR3nt: TGCAGCGTTGGTGGCTTCGCTAGCGGCCAAGAGACCCAGTACTTC
abundance: .; d_gene: TRBD2; j_gene: TRBJ2-1; v_gene: TRBV20-1; CDR3aa: CSASPPSGYYNEQFF; CDR3nt: TGCAGTGCTAGTCCACCTAGCGGGTATTACAATGAGCAGTTCTTC
abundance: .; d_gene: TRBD1; j_gene: TRBJ1-1; v_gene: TRBV3-1/TRBV3-2; CDR3aa: CASSAQGGTEAFF; CDR3nt: TGTGCCAGCAGCGCACAGGGGGGCACTGAAGCTTTCTTT
abundance: .; d_gene: .; j_gene: TRBJ1-5; v_gene: TRBV6-5; CDR3aa: CATSTIGVFSQHF; CDR3nt: TGTGCCACCTCGACCATCGGGGTTTTCTCCCAGCATTTT
abundance: .; d_gene: .; j_gene: TRBJ2-2; v_gene: TRBV5-1; CDR3aa: CASSLLTGRAGELFF; CDR3nt: TGCGCCAGCAGCTTGCTAACAGGTCGCGCCGGGGAGCTGTTTTTT
abundance: .; d_gene: TRBD1; j_gene: TRBJ2-2; v_gene: TRBV19; CDR3aa: CASSTRQGPTRTGELFF; CDR3nt: TGTGCCAGTAGTACCCGACAGGGACCAACGCGCACCGGGGAGCTGTTTTTT
abundance: .; d_gene: .; j_gene: TRBJ2-3; v_gene: TRBV9; CDR3aa: CASSVGQPNTDTQYF; CDR3nt: TGTGCCAGCAGCGTAGGACAGCCTAACACAGATACGCAGTATTTT
abundance: .; d_gene: TRBD1; j_gene: TRBJ1-5; v_gene: TRBV15; CDR3aa: CATSRDREGAQPQHF; CDR3nt: TGTGCCACCAGCAGAGATCGGGAGGGGGCTCAGCCCCAGCATTTT
abundance: .; d_gene: .; j_gene: TRBJ2-1; v_gene: TRBV5-4; CDR3aa: CASSLAHSGNEQFF; CDR3nt: TGTGCCAGCAGCTTGGCGCACAGCGGAAATGAGCAGTTCTTC
abundance: .; d_gene: TRBD2; j_gene: TRBJ2-1; v_gene: TRBV6-5; CDR3aa: CASSASGNNEQFF; CDR3nt: TGTGCCAGCAGCGCTAGCGGAAACAATGAGCAGTTCTTC
abundance: .; d_gene: TRBD2; j_gene: TRBJ2-1; v_gene: TRBV18; CDR3aa: CASSPAGGINGEQFF; CDR3nt: TGTGCCAGCTCGCCAGCGGGGGGTATAAATGGTGAGCAGTTCTTC
abundance: few; d_gene: .; j_gene: TRBJ2-4; v_gene: TRBV7-2; CDR3aa: CASSLQPTGYLAKNIQYF; CDR3nt: TGTGCCAGCAGCCTACAGCCGACAGGTTATCTAGCCAAAAACATTCAGTACTTC
abundance: .; d_gene: TRBD1; j_gene: TRBJ1-5; v_gene: TRBV27; CDR3aa: CASSSGTGGDQPQHF; CDR3nt: TGTGCCAGCAGTTCCGGGACAGGGGGCGATCAGCCCCAGCATTTT
abundance: .; d_gene: TRBD1; j_gene: TRBJ2-7; v_gene: TRBV28; CDR3aa: CASSRSGGQGAREQYF; CDR3nt: TGTGCCAGCAGCCGATCCGGGGGACAGGGGGCCCGGGAGCAGTACTTC
abundance: .; d_gene: .; j_gene: TRBJ1-3; v_gene: TRBV7-2; CDR3aa: CASSFGGGTGNTIYF; CDR3nt: TGTGCCAGCAGCTTTGGAGGCGGCACTGGAAACACCATATATTTT
abundance: .; d_gene: TRBD1; j_gene: TRBJ2-3; v_gene: TRBV18; CDR3aa: CASSPKDRGRTDTQYF; CDR3nt: TGTGCCAGCTCACCAAAGGACAGGGGCCGTACAGATACGCAGTATTTT
abundance: .; d_gene: .; j_gene: TRBJ1-5; v_gene: TRBV28; CDR3aa: CASSLGGQPQHF; CDR3nt: TGTGCCAGCAGTTTAGGGGGCCAGCCCCAGCATTTT
abundance: once; d_gene: .; j_gene: TRBJ1-3; v_gene: TRBV19; CDR3aa: CASRPSSGNTIYF; CDR3nt: TGTGCCAGTAGGCCTAGCTCTGGAAACACCATATATTTT
abundance: .; d_gene: TRBD1; j_gene: TRBJ1-1; v_gene: TRBV7-2; CDR3aa: CASSIRTGGNTEAFF; CDR3nt: TGTGCCAGCAGCATTAGGACAGGGGGTAACACTGAAGCTTTCTTT
abundance: .; d_gene: TRBD2; j_gene: TRBJ2-5; v_gene: TRBV5-6; CDR3aa: CASSLYGTSGAGTQYF; CDR3nt: TGTGCCAGCAGCTTATACGGGACTAGCGGGGCGGGGACCCAGTACTTC